The clone carrying this TCR beta chain turned up a few times. The target antigen is unknown. The source of the sample is a study of human T cells and chemical hapten exposure. Broader study findings: Alopecia affecting every donor means their immune response may not match healthy people's. Compared with pre-sensitization or healthy control sets, expanded TCRs clustered more.

The time point is: pre-sensitization, week 0. This sample's treatment: therapeutic diphenylcyclopropenone sensitization with weekly scalp DPC. In TCRdb, the RACE reads were re-called with MiXCR into one record per CDR3 protein. This sample has about 60,000 distinct CDR3 sequences, with roughly 10% found just once. In germline, CDR1 is GTSNPN, CDR2 SVGIG (reference sequence). The ends were cut back, 5 bases at V and 7 bases at J, with 14 bases in the middle. This CDR3 spans 12 amino acids. The genes are TRBV30 and TRBJ1-1; no clear D gene. Sequences were derived from whole blood, sampled in connection with sensitization to the hapten diphenylcyclopropenone (DPC). This sequence originates from a woman aged 40 to 50 with alopecia areata. Some clones in this sample may be carry-over from other donors' samples. CDR3 DNA: TGTGCCTGGGTCGTCGGACCATTTGAAGCTTTCTTT. Protein product: CAWVVGPFEAFF.